The text below deals with one T cell receptor (beta chain). Its target is not known. The data were obtained in a study of beta chain features in type 1 diabetes. Turning to the study itself: Age, gender, cell numbers and subset yield matched between patients and controls.

Study-wide results and caveats: The study found fewer insertions and more deletions at VDJ junctions in type 1 diabetes patients. TCRB CDR3s were moderately but significantly shorter in Type 1 diabetes patients in all four CD4+ subsets.

Expressed TCRB transcripts were sequenced because the entire RNA isolate underwent reverse transcription. Assay used: immunoSEQ multiplex PCR; TCRdb lists only in-frame clones, some missing. The sample yields approximately 730,000 clones, 13% seen once. V trimming: 3 bases; J trimming: 5 bases; junction bases outside the gene matches: 4. This CDR3 is built from 14 residues. Germline assignment: CDR1 WNHNN and CDR2 SYGVQD (reference sequence). This chain links TRBV10-1 with TRBJ2-1, with 7 bases that match TRBD2. The receptor was derived from a man aged 18 to 30 with type 1 diabetes. Sequenced material: naive CD4+ T cells from blood. The CDR3 DNA sequence: TGCGCCAGCAGTGAAGGGCTAGCGGACAATGAGCAGTTCTTC. Its protein is CASSEGLADNEQFF.